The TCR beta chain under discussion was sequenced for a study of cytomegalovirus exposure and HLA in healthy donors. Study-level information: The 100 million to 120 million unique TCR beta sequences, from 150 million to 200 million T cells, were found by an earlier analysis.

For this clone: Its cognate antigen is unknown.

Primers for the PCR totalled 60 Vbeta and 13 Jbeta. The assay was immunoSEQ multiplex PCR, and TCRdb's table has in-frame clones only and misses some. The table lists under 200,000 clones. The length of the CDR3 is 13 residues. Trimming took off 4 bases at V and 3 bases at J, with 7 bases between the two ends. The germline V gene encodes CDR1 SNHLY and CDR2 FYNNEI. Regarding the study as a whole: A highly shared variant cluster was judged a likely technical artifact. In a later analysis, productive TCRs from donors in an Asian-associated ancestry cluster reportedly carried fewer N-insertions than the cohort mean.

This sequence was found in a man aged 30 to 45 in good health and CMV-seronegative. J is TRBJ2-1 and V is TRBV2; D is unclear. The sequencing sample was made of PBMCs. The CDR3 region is CASSVTIYNEQFF. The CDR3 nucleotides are TGTGCCAGCAGTGTAACTATCTACAATGAGCAGTTCTTC.